These T cell receptor beta chains were read from a single sample in a study of OX40 agonist ivuxolimab in advanced cancers. TCRdb's table, derived via immunoSEQ multiplex PCR, lists solely in-frame clones and lacks some. The data show 65,000 to 95,000 clones, about 91% seen once. Sequenced here: CD4+ or CD8+ T cells sorted from blood, sampled in a trial of the OX40 agonist ivuxolimab. These receptors were obtained from an adult with an advanced solid tumor such as melanoma, head and neck, liver or kidney cancer. Each CDR3 is given with its conserved first and last residue. A D gene is named only where the DNA matches it firmly. The size entry is marked missing in some rows and otherwise reads once, few, many or a size class.

size: -
V: TRBV6-5
D: -
J: TRBJ2-5
CDR3: CASSPHRETQYF
DNA: TGTGCCAGCAGTCCCCACCGGGAGACCCAGTACTTC

size: -
V: TRBV2
D: -
J: TRBJ2-5
CDR3: CASSEERGSGETQYF
DNA: TGTGCCAGCAGTGAAGAGAGAGGGAGTGGAGAGACCCAGTACTTC

size: -
V: TRBV11-2
D: TRBD2
J: TRBJ2-5
CDR3: CASSLRAGRETQYF
DNA: TGTGCCAGCAGCTTGAGAGCGGGAAGAGAGACCCAGTACTTC

size: -
V: TRBV18
D: -
J: TRBJ2-3
CDR3: CASSPPSGISTDTQYF
DNA: TGTGCCAGCTCACCACCGAGTGGGATTAGCACAGATACGCAGTATTTT

size: -
V: TRBV5-4
D: TRBD2
J: TRBJ2-1
CDR3: CASSSRLAGALDEQFF
DNA: TGTGCCAGCAGCTCCCGACTAGCGGGAGCGTTGGATGAGCAGTTCTTC

size: -
V: TRBV6-5
D: -
J: TRBJ2-7
CDR3: CASSYSGGEQYF
DNA: TGTGCCAGCAGTTACTCAGGGGGCGAGCAGTACTTC

size: -
V: TRBV11-1
D: TRBD1
J: TRBJ2-7
CDR3: CASSPARQGVSYEQYF
DNA: TGTGCCAGCAGCCCCGCCCGACAGGGAGTTTCCTACGAGCAGTACTTC

size: once
V: TRBV15
D: -
J: TRBJ1-4
CDR3: CATSGNLASWEKLFF
DNA: TGTGCCACCAGCGGGAACCTAGCCTCTTGGGAAAAACTGTTTTTT

size: -
V: TRBV29-1
D: TRBD1
J: TRBJ1-2
CDR3: CSVGQGSYTF
DNA: TGCAGCGTAGGACAGGGGAGCTACACCTTC

size: -
V: TRBV7-8
D: -
J: TRBJ2-7
CDR3: CASSLAPNYEQYF
DNA: TGTGCCAGCAGCTTAGCGCCTAACTACGAGCAGTACTTC

size: -
V: TRBV9
D: -
J: TRBJ2-4
CDR3: CASSVAVGGKNIQYF
DNA: TGTGCCAGCAGCGTAGCCGTAGGGGGCAAAAACATTCAGTACTTC

size: -
V: TRBV5-1
D: -
J: TRBJ2-5
CDR3: CASSLEGETQYF
DNA: TGCGCCAGCAGCTTGGAGGGGGAGACCCAGTACTTC

size: -
V: TRBV7-9
D: -
J: TRBJ1-2
CDR3: CASSLGVDGYTF
DNA: TGTGCCAGCAGCTTAGGGGTAGATGGCTACACCTTC

size: -
V: TRBV5-1
D: -
J: TRBJ1-4
CDR3: CASSLGGFATNEKLFF
DNA: TGCGCCAGCAGCTTGGGTGGATTTGCAACTAATGAAAAACTGTTTTTT

size: -
V: TRBV6-1
D: -
J: TRBJ2-5
CDR3: CASSESIGGLGVQTQYF
DNA: TGTGCCAGCAGTGAATCTATCGGGGGGCTGGGGGTGCAGACCCAGTACTTC

size: -
V: TRBV5-1
D: TRBD2
J: TRBJ2-1
CDR3: CASSLMAGDSYNEQFF
DNA: TGCGCCAGCAGCTTGATGGCGGGGGATTCCTACAATGAGCAGTTCTTC

size: -
V: TRBV5-4
D: -
J: TRBJ2-5
CDR3: CASSHGATGSQETQYF
DNA: TGTGCCAGCAGCCATGGAGCGACAGGCTCGCAAGAGACCCAGTACTTC

size: -
V: TRBV2
D: -
J: TRBJ2-1
CDR3: CASRAAGYNEQFF
DNA: TGTGCCAGCAGGGCGGCGGGGTACAATGAGCAGTTCTTC

size: -
V: TRBV15
D: -
J: TRBJ2-2
CDR3: CATSRDTRGELFF
DNA: TGTGCCACCAGCAGAGATACACGCGGGGAGCTGTTTTTT

size: -
V: TRBV5-1
D: TRBD2
J: TRBJ2-5
CDR3: CASSLGLAGVGQETQYF
DNA: TGCGCCAGCAGCTTGGGACTAGCGGGAGTCGGCCAAGAGACCCAGTACTTC

size: -
V: TRBV10-1
D: -
J: TRBJ2-1
CDR3: CASSESRGKGDEQFF
DNA: TGCGCCAGCAGTGAGTCCAGGGGTAAAGGGGATGAGCAGTTCTTC

size: -
V: TRBV4-1
D: -
J: TRBJ2-3
CDR3: CASSQADTQYF
DNA: TGCGCCAGCAGCCAAGCAGATACGCAGTATTTT

size: -
V: TRBV18
D: TRBD1
J: TRBJ2-7
CDR3: CASSPRGQGAYEQYF
DNA: TGTGCCAGCTCCCCCAGGGGACAGGGGGCCTACGAGCAGTACTTC

size: -
V: TRBV5-1
D: TRBD2
J: TRBJ2-5
CDR3: CASSTAGEGKTQYF
DNA: TGCGCCAGCAGCACAGCGGGAGAAGGGAAGACCCAGTACTTC

size: -
V: TRBV27
D: TRBD2
J: TRBJ2-1
CDR3: CASRTSGPNEQFF
DNA: TGTGCCAGCCGGACTAGCGGGCCCAATGAGCAGTTCTTC

size: -
V: TRBV11-2
D: -
J: TRBJ1-6
CDR3: CASSFREQGGAPLHF
DNA: TGTGCCAGCAGCTTCCGGGAACAGGGAGGGGCACCCCTCCACTTT

size: -
V: TRBV6-6
D: TRBD1
J: TRBJ2-7
CDR3: CASSYSPGGSYEQYF
DNA: TGTGCCAGCAGTTACTCGCCAGGGGGCTCCTACGAGCAGTACTTC

size: -
V: TRBV2
D: -
J: TRBJ1-2
CDR3: CASSEALWTTNYGYTF
DNA: TGTGCCAGCAGTGAAGCGCTTTGGACAACTAACTATGGCTACACCTTC

size: -
V: TRBV5-1
D: -
J: TRBJ2-6
CDR3: CASSSGTGSSGANVLTF
DNA: TGCGCCAGCAGCAGCGGAACAGGTTCCTCTGGGGCCAACGTCCTGACTTTC

size: -
V: TRBV2
D: -
J: TRBJ1-5
CDR3: CASSGQYNQPQHF
DNA: TGTGCCAGCAGTGGACAGTACAATCAGCCCCAGCATTTT

size: once
V: TRBV5-6
D: -
J: TRBJ1-4
CDR3: CASSPGPEEKLFF
DNA: TGTGCCAGCAGCCCCGGACCCGAGGAAAAACTGTTTTTT

size: -
V: TRBV10-3
D: -
J: TRBJ2-5
CDR3: CAITPGQHQDETQYF
DNA: TGTGCCATCACCCCCGGACAACACCAGGATGAGACCCAGTACTTC

size: -
V: TRBV27
D: -
J: TRBJ2-7
CDR3: CASRAIDGASYEQYF
DNA: TGTGCCAGCAGAGCGATCGACGGAGCCTCCTACGAGCAGTACTTC

size: -
V: TRBV7-8
D: -
J: TRBJ1-2
CDR3: CASSLDGAGWYTF
DNA: TGTGCCAGCAGCTTAGACGGGGCAGGGTGGTACACCTTC

size: -
V: TRBV7-9
D: -
J: TRBJ1-2
CDR3: CASSQAATSHYGYTF
DNA: TGTGCCAGCAGCCAAGCGGCCACAAGTCACTATGGCTACACCTTC

size: once
V: TRBV30
D: -
J: TRBJ2-5
CDR3: CAAQVYGGRETQYF
DNA: TGTGCCGCCCAGGTTTACGGGGGACGTGAGACCCAGTACTTC

size: -
V: TRBV4-1
D: -
J: TRBJ2-3
CDR3: CASSQDGKSTDTQYF
DNA: TGCGCCAGCAGCCAAGATGGCAAGAGCACAGATACGCAGTATTTT

size: -
V: TRBV7-3
D: -
J: TRBJ2-3
CDR3: CASSQASVLGAARATQYF
DNA: TGTGCCAGCAGCCAGGCCTCAGTTCTAGGGGCTGCCCGGGCTACGCAGTATTTT

size: -
V: TRBV5-4
D: -
J: TRBJ2-1
CDR3: CASTPVVLGNEQFF
DNA: TGTGCCAGCACCCCAGTGGTATTAGGTAATGAGCAGTTCTTC

size: few
V: TRBV5-1
D: -
J: TRBJ1-2
CDR3: CASSYSDSHYGYTF
DNA: TGCGCCAGCAGCTACTCGGACAGTCACTATGGCTACACCTTC

size: once
V: TRBV29-1
D: -
J: TRBJ2-7
CDR3: CSVEVNGGLAYEQYF
DNA: TGCAGCGTTGAAGTAAACGGGGGCTTGGCCTACGAGCAGTACTTC

size: -
V: TRBV19
D: -
J: TRBJ2-1
CDR3: CASSNSGSNEQFF
DNA: TGTGCCAGTAGTAACAGCGGAAGCAATGAGCAGTTCTTC

size: -
V: TRBV5-1
D: TRBD1
J: TRBJ2-7
CDR3: CASSLGGTGQGYEQYF
DNA: TGCGCCAGCAGCCTCGGGGGAACGGGACAGGGCTACGAGCAGTACTTC

size: -
V: TRBV11-2
D: TRBD1
J: TRBJ1-2
CDR3: CASSAGQAIGYTF
DNA: TGTGCCAGCAGCGCGGGACAGGCGATAGGCTACACCTTC

size: -
V: TRBV15
D: -
J: TRBJ2-5
CDR3: CATSRGAIGGAQETQYF
DNA: TGTGCCACCAGCAGAGGGGCGATTGGGGGAGCACAAGAGACCCAGTACTTC

size: -
V: TRBV7-2
D: TRBD1
J: TRBJ2-7
CDR3: CASSPTGQNYEQYF
DNA: TGTGCCAGCAGCCCCACGGGACAGAACTACGAGCAGTACTTC

size: few
V: TRBV9
D: -
J: TRBJ1-1
CDR3: CASSVDLGGTEAFF
DNA: TGTGCCAGCAGCGTAGATTTGGGCGGAACTGAAGCTTTCTTT

size: -
V: TRBV5-6
D: -
J: TRBJ2-3
CDR3: CASSLIDTQYF
DNA: TGTGCCAGCAGCTTGATCGATACGCAGTATTTT

size: -
V: TRBV12-5
D: -
J: TRBJ2-3
CDR3: CASGQTDTQYF
DNA: TGTGCTAGTGGTCAGACAGATACGCAGTATTTT

size: -
V: TRBV4-1
D: -
J: TRBJ2-5
CDR3: CASSQDAVPSRETQYF
DNA: TGCGCCAGCAGCCAGGATGCGGTGCCTAGCAGGGAGACCCAGTACTTC

size: once
V: TRBV6-1
D: -
J: TRBJ1-2
CDR3: CASRRSENYGYTF
DNA: TGTGCCAGTCGAAGGAGCGAGAACTATGGCTACACCTTC

size: -
V: TRBV29-1
D: -
J: TRBJ1-3
CDR3: CSVSDSTSGNTIYF
DNA: TGCAGCGTTTCCGACAGCACCTCTGGAAACACCATATATTTT

size: -
V: TRBV19
D: -
J: TRBJ1-4
CDR3: CASSIVTGTNEKLFF
DNA: TGTGCCAGTAGTATAGTGACGGGGACTAATGAAAAACTGTTTTTT

size: once
V: TRBV30
D: -
J: TRBJ2-3
CDR3: CAWSDWANTDTQYF
DNA: TGTGCCTGGAGTGACTGGGCCAACACAGATACGCAGTATTTT